These 15 T cell receptor beta chains came from one sample sequenced in a study of graft-versus-host responses after intestinal transplantation (dated by TCRdb to about 2021). This specimen's time point label, interpreted: cells obtained before transplantation from donor or recipient. Their recognized antigens are unknown. Library preparation was by the immunoSEQ multiplex PCR assay. This immuneACCESS table, as held by TCRdb, lists in-frame sequences with V and J called but not all clones. Of the missing ones, under half trace to an unresolved V gene in checked studies; the others have no known cause. The sample contains 65,000 to 90,000 clones, around 90% of them found a single time. Roughly 0.44% of the sample is in the top ten clones. Sequences were derived from unstimulated CD8+ T cells sorted from spleen or lymph node cells, sampled before transplant. The source is a human donor who was the organ donor for an intestinal transplant.

The rearrangement uses TRBV11-2 and TRBJ2-4; 11 bases match TRBD1. CDR3 length equals 16 residues. The V and J ends lost 3 bases and 8 bases, in that order; junction bases with no gene match: 9. Per germline, CDR1 SGHAT and CDR2 FQNNGV. CDR3 DNA: TGTGCCAGCAGCTTTGGGACAGGGGGGGTTTTGGACATTCAGTACTTC. Protein sequence: CASSFGTGGVLDIQYF. The full variable domain, completed using reference TRBV11-2 and TRBJ2-4, is EAGVAQSPRYKIIEKRQSVAFWCNPISGHATLYWYQQILGQGPKLLIQFQNNGVVDDSQLPKDRFSAERLKGVDSTLKIQPAKLEDSAVYLCASSFGTGGVLDIQYFGAGTRLSVL.

V is TRBV5-6 and J is TRBJ1-2; the D gene is possibly TRBD1 (6 bases). V was clipped by 4 bases and J by 3 bases, with 16 bases between them. Germline V lookup: CDR1 SGHDT, CDR2 YYEEEE. The CDR3 runs 15 residues. CDR3 sequence reads: CASSGYQQGDYGYTF. The DNA for the CDR3 is TGTGCCAGCAGCGGCTACCAACAGGGAGACTATGGCTACACCTTC.

This sequence joins TRBV2 and TRBJ2-5; D unclear. V dropped 1 base and J dropped 5 bases, with 14 bases sitting between them. This CDR3 is 15 amino acids long. Per germline, CDR1 SNHLY and CDR2 FYNNEI. Written as DNA, the CDR3 is TGTGCCAGCAGTGAAGGGTGGCAGGTGGATGAGACCCAGTACTTC. Encoded protein: CASSEGWQVDETQYF. Full variable domain (rest looked up from reference TRBV2 and TRBJ2-5): EPEVTQTPSHQVTQMGQEVILRCVPISNHLYFYWYRQILGQKVEFLVSFYNNEISEKSEIFDDQFSVERPDGSNFTLKIRSTKLEDSAMYFCASSEGWQVDETQYFGPGTRLLVL.

This clone was detected a few times. The sample carries other DNA sequences with the same CDR3. The V gene is TRBV19, the J gene TRBJ1-1; 8 nucleotides align to TRBD1. Germline assignment: CDR1 LNHDA and CDR2 SQIVND (reference sequence). The CDR3 runs 15 residues. V lost 3 bases and J lost 2; bases outside the gene matches: 5. CDR3: CASSIRTGSNTEAFF. In DNA form, the CDR3 reads TGTGCCAGTAGTATTCGGACAGGGAGTAACACTGAAGCTTTCTTT. The full variable domain, in which reference TRBV19 and TRBJ1-1 provide the parts outside the CDR3, is DGGITQSPKYLFRKEGQNVTLSCEQNLNHDAMYWYRQDPGQGLRLIYYSQIVNDFQKGDIAEGYSVSREKKESFPLTVTSAQKNPTAFYLCASSIRTGSNTEAFFGQGTRLTVV.

The V call is TRBV19, the J call TRBJ1-1; 8 bases map to TRBD1. V lost 5 bases and J lost 7; bases outside the gene matches: 6. The CDR3 runs to 13 residues. CDR1 LNHDA and CDR2 SQIVND come from the germline V gene (reference sequence). The CDR3 spells CASSGSGGGEAFF. In DNA, the CDR3 is TGTGCCAGTAGTGGCTCAGGGGGCGGTGAAGCTTTCTTT.

This chain uses TRBV4-1 with TRBJ2-4, with 7 bases fitting TRBD2. Germline assignment: CDR1 MGHRA and CDR2 YSYEKL. There are 17 residues in the CDR3. V dropped 0 bases and J dropped 1; count of bases not matched to a gene: 6. The DNA for the CDR3 is TGCGCCAGCAGCCAAGATGGGAACGGGGGGGCCAAAAACATTCAGTACTTC. It yields the protein CASSQDGNGGAKNIQYF.

V gene TRBV6-1 combines with J gene TRBJ1-1; TRBD1 matches at 8 bases. V lost 4 bases and J lost 3; bases outside the gene matches: 10. CDR1 and CDR2 from the germline V gene are MNHNS and SASEGT. This CDR3 has 16 amino acids. CDR3 loop: CASSANRGDRYTEAFF. DNA of the CDR3: TGTGCCAGCAGTGCCAACAGGGGGGACCGTTACACTGAAGCTTTCTTT.

This chain connects TRBV7-8 to TRBJ1-6; the D gene is possibly TRBD1 (6 bases). The CDR3 extends over 15 amino acids. Trimming pared 2 bases from V and 14 bases from J, leaving 19 bases between. Germline CDR1 SGHVS, CDR2 FQNEAQ. The CDR3 DNA reads as TGTGCCAGCAGCTTAAAGGGCACAGGGAGTAGGGCCCTCCACTTT. This sequence encodes CASSLKGTGSRALHF. Together with reference TRBV7-8 and TRBJ1-6, the CDR3 gives the full variable domain: GAGVSQSPRYKVAKRGQDVALRCDPISGHVSLFWYQQALGQGPEFLTYFQNEAQLDKSGLPSDRFFAERPEGSVSTLKIQRTQQEDSAVYLCASSLKGTGSRALHFGNGTRLTVT.

This chain links TRBV7-2 with TRBJ2-5; D possibly corresponds to TRBD1 (5 bases). CDR1 is SGHTA, CDR2 FQGNSA, per germline. The CDR3 consists of 13 residues. V lost 3 bases and J 3 bases, leaving 8 bases between the germline ends. The CDR3 DNA is TGTGCCAGCAGCTTCCTGACAGAAGAGACCCAGTACTTC. This codes for CASSFLTEETQYF.

V gene TRBV27 combines with J gene TRBJ2-7; TRBD1 aligns across 9 bases. The V segment lost 3 bases and the J segment 2 bases; nucleotides outside the gene matches: 2. The germline V gene has CDR1 MNHEY and CDR2 SMNVEV (reference sequence). The CDR3 is made up of 14 amino acids. The CDR3 coding sequence is TGTGCCAGCAGTTTTCGGGACAGGGCCTACGAGCAGTACTTC. It is translated as CASSFRDRAYEQYF.

This chain uses TRBV7-3 with TRBJ1-1; 12 bases agree with TRBD1. The CDR3 is made up of 14 amino acids. The V segment lost 3 bases and the J segment 6 bases; nucleotides outside the gene matches: 2. The germline V gene encodes CDR1 SGHTA and CDR2 FQGTGA. The CDR3 is CASSLGQGAAEAFF. CDR3 DNA: TGTGCCAGCAGCTTGGGACAGGGGGCCGCTGAAGCTTTCTTT.

This clone is a singleton in its sample. In nucleotides, the CDR3 is TGTGCCATCAGTGACCGGCGGCTTCTAAAGACCCAGTACTTC. Protein sequence: CAISDRRLLKTQYF. This chain joins TRBV10-3 and TRBJ2-5; D is undetermined. Trimming pared 3 bases from V and 6 bases from J, leaving 14 bases between. Germline V gene lookup returns CDR1 ENHRY and CDR2 SYGVKD. The CDR3 length is 14 residues.

The chain joins TRBV12-5 to TRBJ2-7; possible D gene TRBD1, 6 bases. Germline V gene data show CDR1 as LGHNT and CDR2 as FRNRAP. Trimming took 10 bases from V and 2 from J, leaving 12 bases between them. The CDR3 loop spans 12 amino acids. The CDR3 DNA is TGTGCTACCTCCCAGGGGCCCTACGAGCAGTACTTC. This sequence encodes CATSQGPYEQYF.

This chain uses TRBV28 with TRBJ1-5; no clear D gene. V shed 7 bases and J shed 1 base, with 11 bases lying between them. Per the germline V gene, CDR1 is MDHEN and CDR2 is SYDVKM. The CDR3 contains 14 residues. This CDR3 is CASILGGSNQPQHF. The CDR3 nucleotides are TGTGCCAGCATCCTCGGAGGGAGCAATCAGCCCCAGCATTTT.

The chain is built from TRBV5-1 and TRBJ2-3; TRBD2 matches at 9 bases. Germline assignment: CDR1 SGHRS and CDR2 YFSETQ. This CDR3 has 18 amino acids. The V gene end was trimmed by 2 bases and the J gene end by 1 base; junction bases not matched to a gene: 11. This CDR3 reads CASSFYLAGGQGTDTQYF. CDR3 nucleotides: TGCGCCAGCAGCTTTTATCTGGCGGGGGGGCAGGGCACAGATACGCAGTATTTT.